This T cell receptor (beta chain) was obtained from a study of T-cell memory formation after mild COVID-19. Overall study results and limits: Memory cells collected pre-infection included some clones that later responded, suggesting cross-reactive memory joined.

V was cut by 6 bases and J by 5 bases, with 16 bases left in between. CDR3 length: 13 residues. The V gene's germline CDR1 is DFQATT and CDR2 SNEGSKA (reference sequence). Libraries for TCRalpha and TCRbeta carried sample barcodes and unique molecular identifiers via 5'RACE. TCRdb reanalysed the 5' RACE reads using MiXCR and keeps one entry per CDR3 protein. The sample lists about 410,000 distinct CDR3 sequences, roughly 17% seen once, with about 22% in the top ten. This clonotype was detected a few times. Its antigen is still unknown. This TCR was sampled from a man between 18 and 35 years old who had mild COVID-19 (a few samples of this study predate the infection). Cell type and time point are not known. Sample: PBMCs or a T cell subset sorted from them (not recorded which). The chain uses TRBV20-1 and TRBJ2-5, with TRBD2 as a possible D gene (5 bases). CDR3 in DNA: TGCAGTGCGAAAGTCCCGGGATTTGAGACCCAGTACTTC. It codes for CSAKVPGFETQYF.